The 10 T cell receptor beta chains presented below share a single source sample, sequenced in a study of CD4+ T cells in melanoma. Only in-frame clones appear in the TCRdb table, and some are missing; sequencing was by immunoSEQ multiplex PCR. This sample carries 17,000 or so clones, 83% of them seen once, and the ten largest clones take approximately 5%. The sequencing sample was made of cells from a culture (not recorded whether cultured in vitro). The receptors come from a human donor with melanoma.

The chain links TRBV11-2 to TRBJ2-7; a possible D gene is TRBD2 (5 bases). CDR1 is SGHAT, CDR2 FQNNGV, per germline. The length of the CDR3 is 14 residues. Trimming shortened V by 0 bases and J by 4 bases, and 10 bases separated the two germline ends. The CDR3 reads CASSLDRRGYEQYF. In DNA, the CDR3 is TGTGCCAGCAGCTTAGATCGACGAGGGTACGAGCAGTACTTC.

The chain links TRBV6-1 to TRBJ1-2; D gene uncertain. Germline V gene data show CDR1 as MNHNS and CDR2 as SASEGT. V was cut by 6 bases and J by 4 bases, with 12 bases left in between. This CDR3 has 13 residues. The CDR3 sequence is CASRDPGFYGYTF. The CDR3 nucleotides read TGTGCCAGCAGAGATCCGGGATTCTATGGCTACACCTTC.

The J gene is TRBJ2-3, the V gene TRBV4-1, with a tentative D call TRBD2 (6 bases). V lost 1 base, J lost 2 bases, and 7 bases lay in between. The CDR3 has 14 amino acids. The V gene's germline CDR1 is MGHRA and CDR2 YSYEKL. This chain's CDR3 is CASSQGLVTDTQYF. The CDR3, as DNA: TGCGCCAGCAGCCAAGGACTAGTCACAGATACGCAGTATTTT.

J is TRBJ2-5 and V is TRBV27; TRBD2 agrees at 7 bases. V shed 3 bases, J shed 5 bases, and the junction held 6 bases outside the gene matches. The CDR3 totals 14 residues. The V gene's germline CDR1 is MNHEY and CDR2 SMNVEV (reference sequence). The CDR3 sequence is CASSFGRYRETQYF. The CDR3 nucleotides read TGTGCCAGCAGTTTCGGGAGGTATAGGGAGACCCAGTACTTC.

The J gene is TRBJ1-5, the V gene TRBV6-6, with 9 bases that match TRBD1. CDR1 and CDR2 from the germline V gene are MNHNY and SVGAGI (reference sequence). Losses at the gene ends were 7 bases for V and 5 bases for J; bases not matched to a gene: 6. This CDR3 comprises 14 residues. CDR3 nucleotides: TGTGCCAGCACCGAGGACAGGGGATATCAGCCCCAGCATTTT. Its translation: CASTEDRGYQPQHF.

This chain uses TRBV27 with TRBJ1-6; TRBD1 matches 7 bases. The V and J ends lost 1 base and 5 bases, in that order; junction bases with no gene match: 5. CDR3 size: 16 residues. In germline, CDR1 is MNHEY, CDR2 SMNVEV (reference sequence). The CDR3 bases are TGTGCCAGCAGTTTATATGGGGACAGTAATAATTCACCCCTCCACTTT. Its protein is CASSLYGDSNNSPLHF.

This chain joins TRBV7-6 and TRBJ2-7; TRBD1 agrees at 7 bases. This CDR3 region has 14 residues. Trimming took 1 base from V and 3 from J; bases not matched to a gene: 3. Per germline, CDR1 SGHVS and CDR2 FNYEAQ. The CDR3 DNA reads as TGTGCCAGCAGCTTAGAGGGACAGTTCTACGAGCAGTACTTC. It encodes CASSLEGQFYEQYF.

The table lists this clone with a count of one. The chain uses TRBV7-9 and TRBJ2-3; no definite D call. Germline V CDR1 and CDR2: SEHNR, FQNEAQ (reference sequence). The germline V and J ends were trimmed by 1 base and 11 bases, with 10 bases remaining between them. The CDR3 sequence is 12 residues long. The CDR3 nucleotides read TGTGCCAGCAGCTTAGGAGCCCGTGGGCAGTATTTT. Protein sequence: CASSLGARGQYF.

V gene TRBV11-1 combines with J gene TRBJ1-1; TRBD1 matches at 8 bases. The germline V gene encodes CDR1 SGHAT and CDR2 FQDESV (reference sequence). V dropped 5 bases and J dropped 0; count of bases not matched to a gene: 2. The CDR3 has 14 amino acids. CDR3 DNA sequence: TGTGCCAGCAGCCAGGGACAGGTGAACACTGAAGCTTTCTTT. Amino acids: CASSQGQVNTEAFF.

The chain uses TRBV7-8 and TRBJ2-1; possible D gene TRBD1, 6 bases. This CDR3 comprises 16 residues. Germline V gene lookup returns CDR1 SGHVS and CDR2 FQNEAQ. V was cut by 5 bases and J by 6 bases, with 20 bases left in between. In nucleotides, the CDR3 is TGTGCCAGCAGCCCCCTGGCAGGGGCGGGCGGCAATGAGCAGTTCTTC. As protein: CASSPLAGAGGNEQFF. Combining the CDR3 with reference TRBV7-8 and TRBJ2-1 gives the whole variable domain GAGVSQSPRYKVAKRGQDVALRCDPISGHVSLFWYQQALGQGPEFLTYFQNEAQLDKSGLPSDRFFAERPEGSVSTLKIQRTQQEDSAVYLCASSPLAGAGGNEQFFGPGTRLTVL.